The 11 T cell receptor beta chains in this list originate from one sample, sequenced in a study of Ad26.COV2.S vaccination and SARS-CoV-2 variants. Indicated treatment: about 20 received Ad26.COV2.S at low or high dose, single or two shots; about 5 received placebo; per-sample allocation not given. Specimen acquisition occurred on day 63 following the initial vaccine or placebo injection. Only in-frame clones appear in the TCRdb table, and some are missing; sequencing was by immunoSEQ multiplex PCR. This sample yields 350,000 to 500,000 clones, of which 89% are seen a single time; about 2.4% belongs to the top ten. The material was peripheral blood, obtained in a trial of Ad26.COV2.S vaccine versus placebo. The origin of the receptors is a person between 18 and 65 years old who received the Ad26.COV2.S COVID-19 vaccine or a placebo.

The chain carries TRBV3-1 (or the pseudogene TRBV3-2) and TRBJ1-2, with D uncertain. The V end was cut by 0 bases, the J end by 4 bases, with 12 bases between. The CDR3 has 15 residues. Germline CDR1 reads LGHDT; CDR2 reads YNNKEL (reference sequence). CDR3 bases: TGTGCCAGCAGCCAAGACACAGTGTGGTCCTATGGCTACACCTTC. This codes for CASSQDTVWSYGYTF.

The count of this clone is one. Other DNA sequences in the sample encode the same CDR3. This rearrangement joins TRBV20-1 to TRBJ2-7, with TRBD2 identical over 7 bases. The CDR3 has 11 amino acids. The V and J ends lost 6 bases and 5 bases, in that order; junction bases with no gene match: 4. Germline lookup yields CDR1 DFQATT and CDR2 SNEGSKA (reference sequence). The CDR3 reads CSALGRDEQYV. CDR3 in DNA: TGCAGTGCCTTAGGGAGGGACGAGCAGTACGTC.

The CDR3: CASRVDRFGGNTIYF. The CDR3 coding sequence is TGTGCCAGCAGGGTAGACAGGTTCGGTGGAAACACCATATATTTT. V is TRBV2 and J is TRBJ1-3; TRBD1 might be the D (6 bases). Trimming left V 6 bases short and J 3 bases short, with 15 bases between. In germline, CDR1 is SNHLY, CDR2 FYNNEI. This CDR3 is 15 amino acids long.

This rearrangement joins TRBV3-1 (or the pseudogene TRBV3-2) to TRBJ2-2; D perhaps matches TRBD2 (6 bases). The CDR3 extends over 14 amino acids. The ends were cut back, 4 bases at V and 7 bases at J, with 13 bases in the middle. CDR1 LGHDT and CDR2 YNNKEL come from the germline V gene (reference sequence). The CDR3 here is CASSLLASIGELFF. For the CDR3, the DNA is TGTGCCAGCAGCCTACTAGCTTCCATCGGGGAGCTGTTTTTT.

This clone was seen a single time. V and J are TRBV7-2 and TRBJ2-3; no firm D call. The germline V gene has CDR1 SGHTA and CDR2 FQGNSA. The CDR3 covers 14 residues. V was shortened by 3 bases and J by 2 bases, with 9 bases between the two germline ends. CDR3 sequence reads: CASSLMELTDTQYF. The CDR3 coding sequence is TGTGCCAGCAGCTTGATGGAACTCACAGATACGCAGTATTTT.

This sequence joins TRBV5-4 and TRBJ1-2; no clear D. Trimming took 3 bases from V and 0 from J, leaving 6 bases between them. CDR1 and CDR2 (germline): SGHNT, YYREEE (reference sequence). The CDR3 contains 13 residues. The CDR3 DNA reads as TGTGCCAGCAGCTGGGAACCTAACTATGGCTACACCTTC. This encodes CASSWEPNYGYTF.

CDR3 sequence: CASSLTASGIWTGELFF. CDR3 coding DNA: TGTGCCAGCAGCTTAACGGCTAGCGGGATTTGGACCGGGGAGCTGTTTTTT. This rearrangement joins TRBV7-2 to TRBJ2-2; 9 nucleotides line up with TRBD2. Germline CDR1 and CDR2: SGHTA and FQGNSA. V trimming: 2 bases; J trimming: 5 bases; junction bases outside the gene matches: 9. The CDR3 runs to 17 residues.

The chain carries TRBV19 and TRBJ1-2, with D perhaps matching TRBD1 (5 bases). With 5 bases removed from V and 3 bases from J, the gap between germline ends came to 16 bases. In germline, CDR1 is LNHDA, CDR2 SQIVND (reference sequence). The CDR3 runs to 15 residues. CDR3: CASSLWDGSDYGYTF. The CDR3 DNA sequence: TGTGCCAGTAGTCTCTGGGACGGATCTGACTATGGCTACACCTTC.

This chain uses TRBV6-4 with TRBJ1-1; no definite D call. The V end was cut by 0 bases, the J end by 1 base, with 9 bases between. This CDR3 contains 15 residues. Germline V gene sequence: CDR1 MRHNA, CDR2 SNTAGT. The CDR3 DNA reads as TGTGCCAGCAGTGACTCTGGCCAGCAGAACACTGAAGCTTTCTTT. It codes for CASSDSGQQNTEAFF.

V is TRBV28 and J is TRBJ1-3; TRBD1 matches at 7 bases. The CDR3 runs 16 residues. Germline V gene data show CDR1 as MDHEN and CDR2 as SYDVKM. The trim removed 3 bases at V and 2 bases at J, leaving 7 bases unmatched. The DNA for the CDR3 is TGTGCCAGCAGTTTGACAGGGTGGGCTGCTGGAAACACCATATATTTT. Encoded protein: CASSLTGWAAGNTIYF.

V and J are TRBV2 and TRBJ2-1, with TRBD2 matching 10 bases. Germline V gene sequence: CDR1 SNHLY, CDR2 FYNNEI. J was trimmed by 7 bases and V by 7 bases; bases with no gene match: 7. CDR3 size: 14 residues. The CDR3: CASNGAGGPNEQFF. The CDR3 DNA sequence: TGTGCCAGCAACGGAGCGGGGGGGCCTAATGAGCAGTTCTTC.